The rows below give T cell receptor beta chains drawn from one sample of a study of blood T cell repertoires in COVID-19. Assay: immunoSEQ multiplex PCR; the TCRdb copy retains only in-frame clones and omits some. The data show some 350,000 clones, around nine tenths seen once. The sequenced material came from peripheral blood. Every receptor here comes from a woman in her sixties or seventies with COVID-19, enrolled during active disease. The CDR3 runs from the conserved cysteine through the conserved F or W.

CDR3	J	V
CASTTMPGPNYGYTF	TRBJ1-2	TRBV6-5
CASSFGDRGNEKLFF	TRBJ1-4	TRBV7-9
CATSDPGATQPQHF	TRBJ1-5	TRBV24-1
CALAGPPDTEAFF	TRBJ1-1	TRBV2
CASSLVSGGDGYTF	TRBJ1-2	TRBV5-1
CASSLGRGSSYEQYF	TRBJ2-7	TRBV11-2
CASSPGTSGGQETQYF	TRBJ2-5	TRBV27
CASRRGQGGRTQHF	TRBJ1-5	TRBV28
CASSETGGVGTEAFF	TRBJ1-1	TRBV10-1
CASSLEVGGLSEQYF	TRBJ2-7	TRBV7-6